The 12 T cell receptor beta chains presented below share a single source sample, sequenced in a study of blood T cell repertoires in COVID-19. Clones were sequenced by immunoSEQ multiplex PCR, and TCRdb holds only the in-frame ones, with some missing. The profile covers 150,000 to 200,000 clones, with approximately 84% appearing a single time and under 3% taken by the ten largest. Material: peripheral blood. These receptors came from a human donor with acute or convalescent COVID-19. The donor label of this sample is uncertain.

The V call is TRBV10-3, the J call TRBJ2-2; 9 nucleotides agree with TRBD1. This CDR3 has 15 amino acids. Losses at the gene ends were 5 bases for V and 6 bases for J; bases not matched to a gene: 7. From germline, CDR1 is ENHRY and CDR2 SYGVKD. The CDR3 sequence: CAISSTGGVAGELFF. CDR3 bases: TGTGCCATCAGTTCAACAGGGGGCGTCGCCGGGGAGCTGTTTTTT.

This chain uses TRBV6-5 with TRBJ1-1; possibly TRBD1 for D (5 bases). Germline CDR1 and CDR2: MNHEY and SVGAGI. This CDR3 is built from 15 residues. Deletions cut 2 bases from V and 0 bases from J, with 10 bases between. The DNA of the CDR3 is TGTGCCAGCAGTTACACCAGGGAATTGAACACTGAAGCTTTCTTT. It translates to CASSYTRELNTEAFF.

The chain has TRBV9 and TRBJ1-1; D is perhaps TRBD1 (5 bases). From germline, CDR1 is SGDLS and CDR2 YYNGEE. The V and J ends lost 0 bases and 1 base respectively, with 19 bases between them. This CDR3 comprises 18 residues. The CDR3 DNA reads TGTGCCAGCAGCGTAGTGCGGGACGGCAATACTAGGAACACTGAAGCTTTCTTT. This encodes CASSVVRDGNTRNTEAFF.

V is TRBV28 and J is TRBJ1-2; TRBD1 matches 9 bases. V dropped 6 bases and J dropped 6; count of bases not matched to a gene: 14. The CDR3 is 16 residues long. Germline-derived CDR1 and CDR2 are MDHEN and SYDVKM. The CDR3 spells CASSMAGGQGNNGYTF. CDR3 DNA sequence: TGTGCCAGCAGCATGGCAGGGGGACAGGGAAATAATGGCTACACCTTC.

This chain joins TRBV5-1 and TRBJ2-1; D is possibly TRBD1 (6 bases). Trimming cost V 4 bases and J 0 bases, with 14 bases left between them. The CDR3 is made up of 16 amino acids. Germline CDR1 reads SGHRS; CDR2 reads YFSETQ. The CDR3 spells CASSGLAGASYNEQFF. CDR3 DNA: TGCGCCAGCAGCGGCCTGGCAGGGGCCTCCTACAATGAGCAGTTCTTC.

The chain has TRBV2 and TRBJ2-1, with a tentative D call TRBD1 (5 bases). Germline CDR1 SNHLY, CDR2 FYNNEI. The CDR3 consists of 14 residues. Trimming left V 7 bases short and J 4 bases short, with 14 bases between. CDR3 amino acids: CASKTGFGYNEQFF. In DNA, the CDR3 is TGTGCCAGCAAAACAGGCTTTGGGTACAATGAGCAGTTCTTC.

This clone occurred a few times. At one of its ends the junction is not consistent with the germline gene, which may arise from a read error. The V gene is TRBV6-1, the J gene TRBJ1-1; D not resolved. Germline V gene sequence: CDR1 MNHNS, CDR2 SASEGT. The CDR3 is made up of 13 amino acids. The CDR3 is CASREGRVTEAFF. The CDR3 DNA sequence: TGTGCCAGCAGAGAAGGGAGGGTCACTGAAGCTTTCTTT.

This chain links TRBV5-6 with TRBJ2-3; TRBD2 might be the D (6 bases). The CDR3 length is 17 residues. Germline-derived CDR1 and CDR2 are SGHDT and YYEEEE. V was pared by 1 base and J by 0 bases, with 15 bases between. In DNA, the CDR3 is TGTGCCAGCAGCTTGCGCTCGGACTACTCTAGCACAGATACGCAGTATTTT. It translates to CASSLRSDYSSTDTQYF. Full variable domain (outside the CDR3, taken from reference TRBV5-6 and TRBJ2-3): DAGVTQSPTHLIKTRGQQVTLRCSPKSGHDTVSWYQQALGQGPQFIFQYYEEEERQRGNFPDRFSGHQFPNYSSELNVNALLLGDSALYLCASSLRSDYSSTDTQYFGPGTRLTVL.

The rearrangement links TRBV30 to TRBJ2-7, with 7 bases aligning to TRBD1. This CDR3 is 13 amino acids long. V lost 4 bases to trimming and J lost 0 bases; unmatched junction nucleotides: 3. Germline lookup yields CDR1 GTSNPN and CDR2 SVGIG (reference sequence). Written as DNA, the CDR3 is TGTGCCTGGAAACAGGGGAACTCCTACGAGCAGTACTTC. This gives the protein CAWKQGNSYEQYF.

The rearrangement joins TRBV19 to TRBJ1-6; 8 nucleotides match TRBD1. The CDR3 length is 14 residues. V dropped 6 bases and J dropped 9; count of bases not matched to a gene: 7. Germline CDR1 LNHDA, CDR2 SQIVND (reference sequence). The CDR3 DNA is TGTGCCAGTAGGGAGCAGGGGGCGACTTCACCCCTCCACTTT. Its translation: CASREQGATSPLHF.

The DNA of the CDR3 is TGCGCCAGCAGCTTGGCGACTTTCAATGAGCAGTTCTTC. Amino acid sequence: CASSLATFNEQFF. The V call is TRBV5-1, the J call TRBJ2-1; no clear D. The CDR3 is 13 amino acids. CDR1 SGHRS and CDR2 YFSETQ come from the germline V gene. Trimming took off 0 bases at V and 6 bases at J, with 7 bases between the two ends.

The chain combines TRBV7-3 with TRBJ2-3, with TRBD2 matching 9 bases. CDR3 length: 17 residues. Germline CDR1 and CDR2: SGHTA and FQGTGA. V gave up 2 bases and J gave up 4 bases; unmatched junction bases: 10. CDR3 amino acids: CASSLDGAGGPADTQYF. Here the CDR3 DNA reads TGTGCCAGCAGCTTAGACGGGGCGGGAGGGCCCGCAGATACGCAGTATTTT.